Listed here are 16 T cell receptor beta chains from one sample, sequenced in a study of shared clonotypes between healthy human individuals. CD45RO-negative cells were positively selected for CCR7, leaving out terminally differentiated effector memory CD45RA+ cells. TCRdb's table, derived via immunoSEQ multiplex PCR, lists solely in-frame clones and lacks some. This sample has about 600,000 clones, with nearly 97% found just once. Sequencing input: naive CD8+ T cells sorted from blood. Receptor source: a woman between 25 and 40 years old in good health.

The chain joins TRBV28 to TRBJ2-7; 7 nucleotides match TRBD1. CDR3 size: 14 residues. The germline V gene has CDR1 MDHEN and CDR2 SYDVKM. Losses at the gene ends were 6 bases for V and 6 bases for J; bases not matched to a gene: 11. The CDR3 here is CASRRAQTGLEQYF. CDR3 bases: TGTGCCAGCAGACGGGCCCAGACAGGGCTCGAGCAGTACTTC.

The chain combines TRBV27 with TRBJ2-1; 13 bases are a match to TRBD2. V was clipped by 5 bases and J by 5 bases; unmatched bases: 6. The CDR3 is made up of 16 amino acids. Per the germline V gene, CDR1 is MNHEY and CDR2 is SMNVEV (reference sequence). The CDR3 coding sequence is TGTGCCAGCAGTCCGTGGACTAGCGGGGGACACAATGAGCAGTTCTTC. Translated: CASSPWTSGGHNEQFF.

The CDR3: CASSQSALATYEQYF. CDR3 sequence (DNA): TGTGCCAGCAGCCAATCGGCACTAGCTACCTACGAGCAGTACTTC. This sequence joins TRBV4-2 and TRBJ2-7; D perhaps matches TRBD2 (6 bases). V was clipped by 2 bases and J by 2 bases, with 13 bases between them. This CDR3 has 15 amino acids. Germline V CDR1 and CDR2: LGHNA, YNFKEQ.

The gene calls are TRBV4-2 and TRBJ2-1, with 9 bases identical to TRBD2. This CDR3 has 17 amino acids. The trim removed 1 base at V and 4 bases at J, leaving 8 bases unmatched. Germline assignment: CDR1 LGHNA and CDR2 YNFKEQ. The CDR3 bases are TGTGCCAGCAGCCAAGCAGTAGCGGGAGAAAGGTACAATGAGCAGTTCTTC. Its protein is CASSQAVAGERYNEQFF.

This chain links TRBV5-4 with TRBJ2-3; D is undetermined. The CDR3 has 12 amino acids. V was trimmed by 3 bases and J by 6 bases, leaving 8 bases between them. Germline assignment: CDR1 SGHNT and CDR2 YYREEE (reference sequence). CDR3 DNA: TGTGCCAGCAGCTCGAGTCTGGATACGCAGTATTTT. Amino acids: CASSSSLDTQYF.

About this clone: The sample carries other DNA sequences with the same CDR3. This chain links TRBV19 with TRBJ2-7; a possible D gene is TRBD2 (5 bases). The germline V and J ends were trimmed by 3 bases and 2 bases, with 11 bases remaining between them. The CDR3 covers 14 residues. CDR1 LNHDA and CDR2 SQIVND come from the germline V gene (reference sequence). CDR3 sequence: CASSILAGTYEQYF. CDR3 nucleotides: TGTGCCAGTAGTATTCTAGCAGGCACCTACGAGCAGTACTTC.

V is TRBV30 and J is TRBJ2-5, with 10 nucleotides matching TRBD1. The DNA end favors TRBJ2-7, so the J call may be wrong. The CDR3 consists of 15 residues. The germline gives CDR1 GTSNPN, CDR2 SVGIG (reference sequence). The CDR3 DNA reads as TGTGCCTGGAGTGGCTGGGACAGGGGTGTACACGAGCAGTACTTC. It specifies CAWSGWDRGVHEQYF.

The rearrangement joins TRBV6-5 to TRBJ1-2; 8 bases match TRBD1. CDR1 MNHEY and CDR2 SVGAGI come from the germline V gene. The CDR3 contains 14 residues. Trimming at V came to 4 bases and at J to 8 bases, leaving 9 bases not matched to a gene. In nucleotides, the CDR3 is TGTGCCAGCAGTTCCGATCAGGACAGGGAGGGCTACACCTTC. It specifies CASSSDQDREGYTF.

The chain links TRBV5-4 to TRBJ1-1; tentatively, D is TRBD1 (5 bases). This CDR3 has 15 residues. Germline values: CDR1 SGHNT, CDR2 YYREEE (reference sequence). Trimming pared 5 bases from V and 1 base from J, leaving 15 bases between. The CDR3 here is CASSSEPQGNTEAFF. CDR3 sequence (DNA): TGTGCCAGCAGTTCAGAGCCCCAGGGGAACACTGAAGCTTTCTTT.

This clone appeared once. The chain combines TRBV21-1 with TRBJ2-7. TRBV21-1 corresponds to a pseudogene. The CDR3 has 12 amino acids. CDR3: CASSKAGYEQYF. CDR3 DNA sequence: TGTGCCAGCAGCAAAGCGGGGTACGAGCAGTACTTC.

The chain has TRBV28 and TRBJ2-1, with TRBD2 identical over 7 bases. Germline values: CDR1 MDHEN, CDR2 SYDVKM. The V segment lost 3 bases and the J segment 6 bases; nucleotides outside the gene matches: 8. This CDR3 comprises 15 residues. CDR3 coding DNA: TGTGCCAGCAGTTTTCCGGGCGGGGGATCCAATGAGCAGTTCTTC. This translates into CASSFPGGGSNEQFF.

The table lists this clone with a count of one. The gene calls are TRBV2 and TRBJ2-7; D is perhaps TRBD1 (6 bases). Trimming left V 7 bases short and J 2 bases short, with 9 bases between. From germline, CDR1 is SNHLY and CDR2 FYNNEI. The CDR3 is 12 amino acids. CDR3 sequence (DNA): TGTGCCAGCAACAGGGAAACCTACGAGCAGTACTTC. This encodes CASNRETYEQYF.

The V and J genes are TRBV4-1 and TRBJ1-1; D is unresolved. Trimming cost V 1 base and J 1 base, with 10 bases left between them. The germline gives CDR1 MGHRA, CDR2 YSYEKL. CDR3 length: 15 residues. CDR3 loop: CASSQAMYTNTEAFF. The CDR3, as DNA: TGCGCCAGCAGCCAAGCGATGTACACGAACACTGAAGCTTTCTTT.

The V call is TRBV4-1, the J call TRBJ1-1; D call uncertain. CDR1 MGHRA and CDR2 YSYEKL come from the germline V gene. Trimming shortened V by 3 bases and J by 1 base, and 9 bases separated the two germline ends. The CDR3 spans 14 residues. This chain's CDR3 is CASSQTTENTEAFF. The CDR3, as DNA: TGCGCCAGCAGCCAGACCACAGAGAACACTGAAGCTTTCTTT.

The chain uses TRBV5-1 and TRBJ2-7, with D maybe TRBD2 (5 bases). Germline CDR1 and CDR2: SGHRS and YFSETQ. Trimming stripped 4 bases from V and 0 bases from J, with 11 bases between. The CDR3 sequence is 14 residues long. The DNA of the CDR3 is TGCGCCAGCAGCCAAGACGGGATCTCCTACGAGCAGTACTTC. It encodes CASSQDGISYEQYF.

The chain joins TRBV28 to TRBJ2-7, with 7 bases that match TRBD2. V lost 2 bases and J lost 4; bases outside the gene matches: 5. Per the germline V gene, CDR1 is MDHEN and CDR2 is SYDVKM. This CDR3 has 14 amino acids. The CDR3 region is CASSLGGGPYEQYF. The DNA of the CDR3 is TGTGCCAGCAGTTTAGGGGGAGGGCCTTACGAGCAGTACTTC. Full variable domain (outside the CDR3, taken from reference TRBV28 and TRBJ2-7): DVKVTQSSRYLVKRTGEKVFLECVQDMDHENMFWYRQDPGLGLRLIYFSYDVKMKEKGDIPEGYSVSREKKERFSLILESASTNQTSMYLCASSLGGGPYEQYFGPGTRLTVT.